This is a list of T cell receptor beta chains from one sample in a study of CD8 T cells in ankylosing spondylitis. TCRdb called the 5' RACE reads again in MiXCR, with one record for every CDR3 protein. The sample yields hundreds of thousands of distinct CDR3 sequences, roughly 27% seen once. The sequenced sample was blood, either unsorted or a sorted T cell fraction (not recorded which). These receptors all stem from a male donor with ankylosing spondylitis. CDR3s include the opening cysteine and the closing phenylalanine or tryptophan. Each record gives: clone size, V gene, J gene, D gene, CDR3 protein, CDR3 DNA. D genes are given only for firm matches. Some rows mark clone size as missing; the rest say once, few, many or name a class of expanded clone.

clone size: many
V gene: TRBV4-1
J gene: TRBJ2-5
D gene: .
CDR3 protein: CASSQAMPRGSRTQYF
CDR3 DNA: TGCGCCAGCAGCCAAGCAATGCCCCGAGGAAGCAGAACCCAGTACTTC

clone size: .
V gene: TRBV5-1
J gene: TRBJ1-2
D gene: .
CDR3 protein: CASSLGSKANYCYTF
CDR3 DNA: TGCGCCAGCAGCTTGGGCAGCAAAGCTAACTATTGCTACACCTTC

clone size: few
V gene: TRBV20-1
J gene: TRBJ2-1
D gene: TRBD2
CDR3 protein: CSARDPSGSYNEQFF
CDR3 DNA: TGCAGTGCTAGAGACCCTAGCGGGAGTTACAATGAGCAGTTCTTC

clone size: .
V gene: TRBV11-3
J gene: TRBJ2-1
D gene: TRBD1
CDR3 protein: CASSGNRGRNEQFF
CDR3 DNA: TGTGCCAGCAGCGGAAACAGGGGTAGGAATGAGCAGTTCTTC

clone size: .
V gene: TRBV20-1
J gene: TRBJ2-3
D gene: TRBD2
CDR3 protein: CSAAPWASGITDTQYF
CDR3 DNA: TGCAGTGCCGCCCCTTGGGCTAGCGGGATCACAGATACGCAGTATTTT

clone size: many
V gene: TRBV12-3/TRBV12-4
J gene: TRBJ2-7
D gene: .
CDR3 protein: CASSPNGGNEQYF
CDR3 DNA: TGTGCCAGCAGCCCTAACGGGGGAAACGAGCAGTACTTC

clone size: .
V gene: TRBV11-1
J gene: TRBJ2-7
D gene: TRBD2
CDR3 protein: CASSLVGRGGSSGRNYEQYF
CDR3 DNA: TGTGCCAGCAGCTTAGTTGGTCGCGGGGGGTCTAGCGGGAGGAACTACGAGCAGTACTTC

clone size: many
V gene: TRBV24-1
J gene: TRBJ2-6
D gene: TRBD1
CDR3 protein: CATSDTGGPNSGANVLTF
CDR3 DNA: TGTGCCACCAGTGATACAGGGGGCCCCAACTCTGGGGCCAACGTCCTGACTTTC

clone size: .
V gene: TRBV4-1
J gene: TRBJ1-5
D gene: .
CDR3 protein: CASSQEGGALSNQPQHF
CDR3 DNA: TGCGCCAGCAGCCAAGAAGGTGGCGCATTAAGCAATCAGCCCCAGCATTTT

clone size: few
V gene: TRBV7-2
J gene: TRBJ1-4
D gene: .
CDR3 protein: CASSLGNSLTNEKLFF
CDR3 DNA: TGTGCCAGCAGCTTAGGGAACAGTTTAACTAATGAAAAACTGTTTTTT

clone size: .
V gene: TRBV25-1
J gene: TRBJ1-2
D gene: .
CDR3 protein: CASSGLYGYTF
CDR3 DNA: TGTGCCAGCAGTGGACTCTATGGCTACACCTTC

clone size: .
V gene: TRBV2
J gene: TRBJ2-3
D gene: TRBD2
CDR3 protein: CATSYHQASGYTDTQYF
CDR3 DNA: TGTGCCACCAGTTATCATCAGGCTAGCGGTTACACAGATACGCAGTATTTT

clone size: .
V gene: TRBV27
J gene: TRBJ1-5
D gene: .
CDR3 protein: CASSLQGKQPQHF
CDR3 DNA: TGTGCCAGCAGTTTACAGGGGAAGCAGCCCCAGCATTTT

clone size: .
V gene: TRBV7-9
J gene: TRBJ2-2
D gene: .
CDR3 protein: CASFGWRDLNTGELFF
CDR3 DNA: TGTGCCAGCTTCGGGTGGCGGGACTTAAACACCGGGGAGCTGTTTTTT

clone size: .
V gene: TRBV12-3/TRBV12-4
J gene: TRBJ1-4
D gene: .
CDR3 protein: CASSFGAGEGKLFF
CDR3 DNA: TGTGCCAGCAGTTTTGGGGCAGGGGAGGGGAAACTGTTTTTT

clone size: few
V gene: TRBV29-1
J gene: TRBJ2-7
D gene: .
CDR3 protein: CSVTGMGGKAGEQYF
CDR3 DNA: TGCAGCGTGACGGGCATGGGGGGAAAAGCAGGCGAGCAGTACTTC

clone size: few
V gene: TRBV20-1
J gene: TRBJ1-5
D gene: .
CDR3 protein: CSALPQGNQPQHF
CDR3 DNA: TGCAGTGCCCTGCCACAGGGAAATCAGCCCCAGCATTTT

clone size: few
V gene: TRBV2
J gene: TRBJ2-1
D gene: TRBD1
CDR3 protein: CASSKDRNEQFF
CDR3 DNA: TGTGCCAGCAGTAAGGACAGGAATGAGCAGTTCTTC

clone size: .
V gene: TRBV18
J gene: TRBJ1-6
D gene: .
CDR3 protein: CASSPAETAPLHF
CDR3 DNA: TGTGCCAGCTCACCGGCTGAAACGGCGCCCCTCCACTTT

clone size: .
V gene: TRBV14
J gene: TRBJ1-2
D gene: TRBD1
CDR3 protein: CASSPHRGASDYGYTF
CDR3 DNA: TGTGCCAGCAGCCCCCACAGGGGGGCAAGCGACTATGGCTACACCTTC

clone size: .
V gene: TRBV7-9
J gene: TRBJ1-2
D gene: .
CDR3 protein: CATPGGANYGYTF
CDR3 DNA: TGTGCCACCCCGGGAGGGGCTAACTATGGCTACACCTTC

clone size: .
V gene: TRBV2
J gene: TRBJ1-1
D gene: .
CDR3 protein: CASSVSPSAGTEAFF
CDR3 DNA: TGTGCCAGCAGTGTGTCCCCCAGTGCGGGCACTGAAGCTTTCTTT

clone size: .
V gene: TRBV20-1
J gene: TRBJ2-3
D gene: .
CDR3 protein: CSARDRQLESTDTQYF
CDR3 DNA: TGCAGTGCTAGAGATCGCCAGCTAGAAAGCACAGATACGCAGTATTTT